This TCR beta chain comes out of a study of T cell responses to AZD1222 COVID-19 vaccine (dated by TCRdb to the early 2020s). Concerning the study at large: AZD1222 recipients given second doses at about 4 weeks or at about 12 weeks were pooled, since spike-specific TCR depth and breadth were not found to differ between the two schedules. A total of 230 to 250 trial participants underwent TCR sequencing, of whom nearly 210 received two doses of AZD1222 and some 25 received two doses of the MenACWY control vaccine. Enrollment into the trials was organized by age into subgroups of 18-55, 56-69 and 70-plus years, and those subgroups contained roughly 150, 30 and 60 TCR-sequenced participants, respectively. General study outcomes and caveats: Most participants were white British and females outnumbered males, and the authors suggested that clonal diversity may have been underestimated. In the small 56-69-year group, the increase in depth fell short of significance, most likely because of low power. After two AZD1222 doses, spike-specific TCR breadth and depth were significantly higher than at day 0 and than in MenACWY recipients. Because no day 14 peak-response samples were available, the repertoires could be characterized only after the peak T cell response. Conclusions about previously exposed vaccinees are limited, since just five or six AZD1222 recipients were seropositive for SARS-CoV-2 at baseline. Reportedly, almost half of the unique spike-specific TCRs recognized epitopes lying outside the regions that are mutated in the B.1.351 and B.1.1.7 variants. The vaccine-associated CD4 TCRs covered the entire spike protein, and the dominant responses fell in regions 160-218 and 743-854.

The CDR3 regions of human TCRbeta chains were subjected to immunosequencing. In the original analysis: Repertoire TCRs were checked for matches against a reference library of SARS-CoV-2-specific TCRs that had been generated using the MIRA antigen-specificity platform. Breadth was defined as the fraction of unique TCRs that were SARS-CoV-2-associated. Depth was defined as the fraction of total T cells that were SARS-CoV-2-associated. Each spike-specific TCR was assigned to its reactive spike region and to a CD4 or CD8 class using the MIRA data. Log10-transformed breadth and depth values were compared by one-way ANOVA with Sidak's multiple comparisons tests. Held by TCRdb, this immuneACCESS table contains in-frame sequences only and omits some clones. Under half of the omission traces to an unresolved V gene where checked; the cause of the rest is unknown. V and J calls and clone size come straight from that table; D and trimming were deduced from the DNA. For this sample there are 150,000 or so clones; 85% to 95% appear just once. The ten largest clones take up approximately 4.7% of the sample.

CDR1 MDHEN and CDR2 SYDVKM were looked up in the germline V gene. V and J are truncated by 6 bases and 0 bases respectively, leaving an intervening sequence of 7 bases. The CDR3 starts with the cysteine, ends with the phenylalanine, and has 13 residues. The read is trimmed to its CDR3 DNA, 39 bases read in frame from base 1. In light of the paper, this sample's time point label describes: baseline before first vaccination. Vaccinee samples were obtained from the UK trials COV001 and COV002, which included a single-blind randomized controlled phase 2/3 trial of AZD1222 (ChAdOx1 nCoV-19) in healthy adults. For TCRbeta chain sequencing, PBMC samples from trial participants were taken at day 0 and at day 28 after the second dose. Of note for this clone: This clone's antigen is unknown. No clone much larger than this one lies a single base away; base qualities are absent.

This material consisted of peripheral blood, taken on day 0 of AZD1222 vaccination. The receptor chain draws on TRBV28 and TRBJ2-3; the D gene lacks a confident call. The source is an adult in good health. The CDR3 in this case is CASSKTSTDTQYF. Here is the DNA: TGTGCCAGCAGCAAGACTAGCACAGATACGCAGTATTTT.